The entry below gives a single T cell receptor beta chain sequence along with its context. Its matching antigen is unknown. The source of the sample is a study of pediatric ulcerative colitis. Study-level findings and limits: A couple of patients had blood samples with substantially reduced template counts.

Assay: immunoSEQ multiplex PCR; the TCRdb copy retains only in-frame clones and omits some. This table has roughly 45,000 clones, around 76% appearing once. One to two pinch biopsies were taken from the rectum during colonoscopy. Sequencing was performed on gut tissue. This receptor was obtained from a girl aged 10 to 17 with moderate ulcerative colitis.

The CDR3 reads CASTRGPEPQHF. The CDR3 bases are TGTGCCAGCACCCGGGGTCCGGAGCCCCAGCATTTT. The J gene is TRBJ1-5, the V gene TRBV2; D is ambiguous. The V gene lost 7 bases and the J gene lost 8 bases, with 12 bases spanning the gap. CDR1 and CDR2 from the germline V gene are SNHLY and FYNNEI. The CDR3 sequence is 12 residues long. The whole variable domain, remainder taken from reference TRBV2 and TRBJ1-5, is EPEVTQTPSHQVTQMGQEVILRCVPISNHLYFYWYRQILGQKVEFLVSFYNNEISEKSEIFDDQFSVERPDGSNFTLKIRSTKLEDSAMYFCASTRGPEPQHFGDGTRLSIL.